Following are 26 T cell receptor beta chains from one sample sequenced in a study of blood T cell repertoires in COVID-19. Sequenced by immunoSEQ multiplex PCR; TCRdb stores in-frame clones only, minus some. The sample has 130,000 or so clones, 84% seen once. The sample taken for sequencing was PBMCs or T cells enriched from blood (not recorded which). Every receptor here comes from a woman in her thirties who had recovered from COVID-19.

J is TRBJ1-4 and V is TRBV2; 12 bases match TRBD1. V gave up 10 bases and J gave up 2 bases; unmatched junction bases: 14. There are 18 residues in the CDR3. CDR1 SNHLY and CDR2 FYNNEI come from the germline V gene. CDR3 amino acids: CANTAGTGGAATNEKLFF. In DNA, the CDR3 is TGTGCCAACACAGCCGGGACAGGGGGCGCGGCGACTAATGAAAAACTGTTTTTT.

The rearrangement joins TRBV6-2 or TRBV6-3 to TRBJ2-2; no definite D call. V gave up 6 bases and J gave up 2 bases, with 16 bases separating them. The germline V gene has CDR1 MNHEY and CDR2 SVGEGT. The CDR3 length is 16 residues. CDR3 coding DNA: TGTGCCAGCAGCCCTACGATAGGCGGAAACACCGGGGAGCTGTTTTTT. This encodes CASSPTIGGNTGELFF.

The chain joins TRBV7-9 to TRBJ1-4; D is uncertain. Germline lookup yields CDR1 SEHNR and CDR2 FQNEAQ (reference sequence). The V and J ends lost 1 base and 3 bases respectively, with 12 bases between them. This CDR3 comprises 16 residues. The CDR3 protein is CASSLGTSAANEKLFF. The DNA for the CDR3 is TGTGCCAGCAGCTTAGGTACCAGTGCCGCTAATGAAAAACTGTTTTTT.

The chain couples TRBV11-2 to TRBJ1-3, with D maybe TRBD1 (5 bases). CDR1 and CDR2 from the germline V gene are SGHAT and FQNNGV. V was clipped by 2 bases and J by 8 bases, with 19 bases between them. This CDR3 has 16 amino acids. For the CDR3, the DNA is TGTGCCAGCAGCTTAATGGGGGGTTCCTTTCAGGACACCATATATTTT. Translation gives CASSLMGGSFQDTIYF. The complete variable domain, with remaining parts taken from reference TRBV11-2 and TRBJ1-3, reads EAGVAQSPRYKIIEKRQSVAFWCNPISGHATLYWYQQILGQGPKLLIQFQNNGVVDDSQLPKDRFSAERLKGVDSTLKIQPAKLEDSAVYLCASSLMGGSFQDTIYFGEGSWLTVV.

J is TRBJ1-5 and V is TRBV27; unclear D gene. CDR1 and CDR2 (germline): MNHEY, SMNVEV (reference sequence). This CDR3 is built from 13 residues. Trimming removed 1 base from V and 5 bases from J, with 6 bases in between. This CDR3 reads CASSLYGDQPQHF. The CDR3 bases are TGTGCCAGCAGTTTATACGGTGATCAGCCCCAGCATTTT.

J is TRBJ1-1 and V is TRBV7-2; maybe TRBD1 (5 bases). The CDR3 is 14 amino acids. Germline CDR1 is SGHTA and CDR2 is FQGNSA. Trimming took off 1 base at V and 7 bases at J, with 13 bases between the two ends. The CDR3 DNA follows: TGTGCCAGCAGCTTAGGGGCAGGGCCCCATGAAGCTTTCTTT. As protein: CASSLGAGPHEAFF.

The chain employs TRBV28 and TRBJ2-2; tentative D call: TRBD1 (5 bases). V dropped 6 bases and J dropped 5 bases, with 16 bases sitting between them. Germline assignment: CDR1 MDHEN and CDR2 SYDVKM. This CDR3 is built from 15 residues. The CDR3 sequence is CASSPPGGATGELFF. Written as DNA, the CDR3 is TGTGCCAGCAGCCCTCCAGGTGGGGCAACCGGGGAGCTGTTTTTT.

This clone was counted once. The CDR3 coding sequence is TGTGCCAGCAGCCGTTCAGGGCCGGTCTATGGCTACACCTTC. It yields the protein CASSRSGPVYGYTF. This chain connects TRBV5-6 to TRBJ1-2, with a weak D call TRBD1 (5 bases). The V gene lost 4 bases and the J gene lost 4 bases, with 14 bases spanning the gap. The CDR3 is made up of 14 amino acids. CDR1 is SGHDT, CDR2 YYEEEE, per germline. The full variable domain, with the rest looked up from reference TRBV5-6 and TRBJ1-2, is DAGVTQSPTHLIKTRGQQVTLRCSPKSGHDTVSWYQQALGQGPQFIFQYYEEEERQRGNFPDRFSGHQFPNYSSELNVNALLLGDSALYLCASSRSGPVYGYTFGSGTRLTVV.

This chain links TRBV5-1 with TRBJ2-7, with 7 bases that match TRBD1. CDR3 size: 13 residues. Trimming removed 3 bases from V and 9 bases from J; junction bases left unmatched: 9. Germline values: CDR1 SGHRS, CDR2 YFSETQ. The CDR3 spells CASSSSDRFAQYF. The CDR3 bases are TGCGCCAGCAGCTCCTCGGACAGGTTTGCGCAGTACTTC.

The rearrangement links TRBV6-6 to TRBJ2-7; D ambiguous. Germline V gene sequence: CDR1 MNHNY, CDR2 SVGAGI (reference sequence). The CDR3 extends over 15 amino acids. V lost 5 bases, J lost 0 bases, and 14 bases lay in between. The CDR3 is CASSPNTERSYEQYF. CDR3 DNA: TGTGCCAGCAGTCCGAATACGGAGCGCTCCTACGAGCAGTACTTC.

The chain carries TRBV19 and TRBJ2-1; no definite D call. There are 15 residues in the CDR3. Trimming left V 8 bases short and J 1 base short, with 15 bases between. Germline-derived CDR1 and CDR2 are LNHDA and SQIVND (reference sequence). DNA of the CDR3: TGTGCCAGTTCTTCCGACGCAGGATCCTACAATGAGCAGTTCTTC. Translated, it gives CASSSDAGSYNEQFF.

This rearrangement joins TRBV5-4 to TRBJ1-1; tentatively, D is TRBD1 (5 bases). Looked up from germline, CDR1 is SGHNT and CDR2 is YYREEE (reference sequence). The CDR3 is 16 amino acids. The V end was cut by 2 bases, the J end by 7 bases, with 21 bases between. This CDR3 is CASSLGVWDEPGEAFF. CDR3 in DNA: TGTGCCAGCAGCTTAGGGGTGTGGGATGAGCCTGGTGAAGCTTTCTTT.

The chain links TRBV12-3 or TRBV12-4 to TRBJ1-2; D uncertain. V was shortened by 3 bases and J by 4 bases, with 9 bases between the two germline ends. The length of the CDR3 is 13 residues. CDR3 amino acids: CASSFEGSYGYTF. CDR3 DNA: TGTGCCAGCAGTTTTGAGGGTAGCTATGGCTACACCTTC.

The chain recombines TRBV19 with TRBJ2-7; 10 nucleotides align to TRBD1. Per the germline V gene, CDR1 is LNHDA and CDR2 is SQIVND (reference sequence). J gave up 12 bases and V 4 bases, and 9 bases lay outside the gene matches. The CDR3 length is 13 residues. CDR3 DNA sequence: TGTGCCAGTAGTACCCCCGGGACAGGGGATCTGTACTTC. This sequence encodes CASSTPGTGDLYF.

The chain has TRBV7-2 and TRBJ2-5; D is perhaps TRBD2 (6 bases). The CDR3 runs 14 residues. V lost 5 bases and J lost 5, with 15 bases in between. CDR1 and CDR2 from the germline V gene are SGHTA and FQGNSA. In DNA form, the CDR3 reads TGTGCCAGCAGCCTAACGAGGGCGGGGGAGACCCAGTACTTC. Its translation: CASSLTRAGETQYF.

With respect to this clone: Other DNA sequences in the sample encode the same CDR3. V usage is TRBV5-1 and J usage is TRBJ2-5; D remains unclear. The CDR3 runs 13 residues. V dropped 1 base and J dropped 2 bases, with 6 bases sitting between them. CDR1 and CDR2 (germline): SGHRS, YFSETQ. For the CDR3, the DNA is TGCGCCAGCAGCTTGATAGTACAAGAGACCCAGTACTTC. This encodes CASSLIVQETQYF. Complete variable domain (other parts from reference TRBV5-1 and TRBJ2-5): KAGVTQTPRYLIKTRGQQVTLSCSPISGHRSVSWYQQTPGQGLQFLFEYFSETQRNKGNFPGRFSGRQFSNSRSEMNVSTLELGDSALYLCASSLIVQETQYFGPGTRLLVL.

The chain recombines TRBV19 with TRBJ2-4; TRBD1 agrees at 9 bases. The V and J ends lost 6 bases and 4 bases, in that order; junction bases with no gene match: 4. CDR3 length: 14 residues. CDR1 is LNHDA and CDR2 is SQIVND in the germline V gene (reference sequence). This CDR3 is CASSLDRGKNIQYF. The CDR3 nucleotides read TGTGCCAGTAGCCTGGACAGGGGAAAAAACATTCAGTACTTC.

The rearrangement joins TRBV30 to TRBJ2-1, with D unclear. This CDR3 comprises 14 residues. The V end lost 1 base, the J end lost 4 bases, and 11 bases lay between the germline ends. Germline CDR1 reads GTSNPN; CDR2 reads SVGIG (reference sequence). The CDR3: CAWSGHSGYNEQFF. CDR3 coding DNA: TGTGCCTGGAGTGGACATTCCGGATACAATGAGCAGTTCTTC. Complete variable domain (other parts from reference TRBV30 and TRBJ2-1): SQTIHQWPATLVQPVGSPLSLECTVEGTSNPNLYWYRQAAGRGLQLLFYSVGIGQISSEVPQNLSASRPQDRQFILSSKKLLLSDSGFYLCAWSGHSGYNEQFFGPGTRLTVL.

The genes are TRBV2 and TRBJ2-5; 10 bases align to TRBD2. Germline CDR1 is SNHLY and CDR2 is FYNNEI. V trimming: 6 bases; J trimming: 0 bases; junction bases outside the gene matches: 1. The CDR3 spans 14 residues. Here the CDR3 DNA reads TGTGCCAGCAGACTAGCGGGGAACCAAGAGACCCAGTACTTC. Encoded protein: CASRLAGNQETQYF.

The chain has TRBV28 and TRBJ1-4, with no clear D. The length of the CDR3 is 14 residues. CDR1 MDHEN and CDR2 SYDVKM come from the germline V gene. V lost 8 bases and J 0 bases, leaving 10 bases between the germline ends. DNA for the CDR3: TGTGCCAGCGCGAAGCTTGCAACTAATGAAAAACTGTTTTTT. It translates to CASAKLATNEKLFF.

This clone was seen more than once but under ten times. V is TRBV5-1 and J is TRBJ1-1; D is ambiguous. The CDR3 is 13 amino acids. Germline V gene sequence: CDR1 SGHRS, CDR2 YFSETQ. The V and J ends lost 0 bases and 1 base respectively, with 4 bases between them. CDR3 in DNA: TGCGCCAGCAGCTTGGGGGCGAACACTGAAGCTTTCTTT. Protein sequence: CASSLGANTEAFF. Based on the CDR3 plus reference TRBV5-1 and TRBJ1-1, the full variable domain is KAGVTQTPRYLIKTRGQQVTLSCSPISGHRSVSWYQQTPGQGLQFLFEYFSETQRNKGNFPGRFSGRQFSNSRSEMNVSTLELGDSALYLCASSLGANTEAFFGQGTRLTVV.

The rearrangement joins TRBV30 to TRBJ1-6; 7 nucleotides align to TRBD1. Looked up from germline, CDR1 is GTSNPN and CDR2 is SVGIG (reference sequence). The CDR3 has 14 residues. Losses at the gene ends were 4 bases for V and 7 bases for J; bases not matched to a gene: 7. The CDR3 loop reads CAWNLGQENSPLHF. The CDR3 nucleotides are TGTGCCTGGAACTTAGGACAGGAGAATTCACCCCTCCACTTT. Using reference TRBV30 and TRBJ1-6 for the parts outside the CDR3, the full variable domain is SQTIHQWPATLVQPVGSPLSLECTVEGTSNPNLYWYRQAAGRGLQLLFYSVGIGQISSEVPQNLSASRPQDRQFILSSKKLLLSDSGFYLCAWNLGQENSPLHFGNGTRLTVT.

The chain has TRBV20-1 and TRBJ1-1; D gene uncertain. This CDR3 has 11 amino acids. The germline gives CDR1 DFQATT, CDR2 SNEGSKA (reference sequence). Trimming left V 4 bases short and J 5 bases short, with 8 bases between. The CDR3 DNA reads TGCAGTGCTAAACGCGGAACTGAAGCTTTCTTT. Its protein is CSAKRGTEAFF.

This chain uses TRBV28 with TRBJ1-2; 9 positions match TRBD1. The CDR3 is 14 residues long. V lost 6 bases and J lost 6; bases outside the gene matches: 8. Germline V gene lookup returns CDR1 MDHEN and CDR2 SYDVKM. Here the CDR3 reads CASRPGQGFDGYTF. The CDR3, as DNA: TGTGCCAGCAGGCCGGGACAGGGTTTTGATGGCTACACCTTC.

This clone appeared once. V is TRBV28 and J is TRBJ1-1; D remains ambiguous. The germline V gene encodes CDR1 MDHEN and CDR2 SYDVKM. Trimming removed 8 bases at V and 0 bases at J, with 10 bases between. The CDR3 spans 13 residues. The CDR3 loop reads CASVRRVNTEAFF. DNA of the CDR3: TGTGCCAGCGTGCGGAGGGTGAACACTGAAGCTTTCTTT.

V and J are TRBV19 and TRBJ2-1, with 7 bases identical to TRBD2. This CDR3 has 17 residues. Looked up from germline, CDR1 is LNHDA and CDR2 is SQIVND (reference sequence). Unmatched junction bases numbered 14, after V lost 4 bases and J lost 5 bases. The CDR3 DNA reads as TGTGCCAGTAGTAGAGGCCTAGCGGTTCCGGGGCACAATGAGCAGTTCTTC. It codes for CASSRGLAVPGHNEQFF. Together with reference TRBV19 and TRBJ2-1, the CDR3 gives the full variable domain: DGGITQSPKYLFRKEGQNVTLSCEQNLNHDAMYWYRQDPGQGLRLIYYSQIVNDFQKGDIAEGYSVSREKKESFPLTVTSAQKNPTAFYLCASSRGLAVPGHNEQFFGPGTRLTVL.